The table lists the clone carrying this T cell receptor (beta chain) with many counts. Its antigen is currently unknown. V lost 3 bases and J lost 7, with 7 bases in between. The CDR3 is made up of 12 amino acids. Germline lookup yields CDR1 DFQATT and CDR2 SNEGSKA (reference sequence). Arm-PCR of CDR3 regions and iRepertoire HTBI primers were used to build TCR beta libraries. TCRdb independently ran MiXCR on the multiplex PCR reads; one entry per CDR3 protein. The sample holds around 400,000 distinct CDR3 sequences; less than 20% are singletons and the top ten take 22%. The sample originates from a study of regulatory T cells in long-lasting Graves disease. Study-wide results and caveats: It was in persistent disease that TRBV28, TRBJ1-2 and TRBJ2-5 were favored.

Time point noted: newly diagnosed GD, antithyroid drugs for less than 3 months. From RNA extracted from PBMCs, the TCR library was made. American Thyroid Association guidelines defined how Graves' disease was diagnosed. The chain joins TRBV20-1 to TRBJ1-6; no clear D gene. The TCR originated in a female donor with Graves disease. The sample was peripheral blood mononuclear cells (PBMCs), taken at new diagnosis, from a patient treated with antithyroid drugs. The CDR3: CSASTPNSPLHF. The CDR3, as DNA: TGCAGTGCTAGCACGCCCAATTCACCCCTCCACTTT.